The rows below give T cell receptor beta chains drawn from one sample of a study of blood T cell repertoires in COVID-19. Assay: immunoSEQ multiplex PCR; the TCRdb copy retains only in-frame clones and omits some. The sample lists fewer than 350,000 clones; less than 90% were seen once. Specimen: peripheral blood. All receptors derive from a woman between 25 and 40 years old with COVID-19, enrolled during active disease. Both conserved end residues are trimmed from each CDR3. Only part of the rows carry a size: once, few, many, or a class if the clone is expanded.

>NA|TRBV13
ASSLGAKGNQPQH
>once|TRBV6-6
ASSFHSGGRDTEAF
>NA|TRBV29-1
STRTGENIQY
>NA|TRBV6-5
ASSPLGREGYT
>NA|TRBV7-9
ASSLRGLNSPLH
>NA|TRBV5-1
ASMPGQGINNEQF
>few|TRBV2
ASSDTKSSYNEQF
>once|TRBV7-9
ASSHDRVSPLH
>NA|TRBV13
ASPDRASGYT
>NA|TRBV10-2
ASNTGGTDTEAF
>NA|TRBV27
ASSRLGQGAIPYEQY
>NA|TRBV14
ASSQDRTVNYGYT
>NA|TRBV11-2
ASSWNRVYEQF
>NA|TRBV5-8
ASTSLGGASTDTQY
>once|TRBV25-1
ASSGWTSGGDAYEQY
>NA|TRBV9
ASSVVPAATYEQY
>NA|TRBV5-1
ASSRTRERSTEAF
>NA|TRBV11-1
ASSPLRGRNTEAF
>NA|TRBV3-1/TRBV3-2
ASSQRGQGHHGYT
>NA|TRBV5-5
ASSRGSNQPQH
>NA|TRBV6-5
ASSSPGGRSEQY
>NA|TRBV18
ASSARGASTGNTIY
>NA|TRBV28
ASSLTGYEQY
>NA|TRBV19
ASRRGGPMNTEAF
>few|TRBV27
ASSLTSTGDTQY
>NA|TRBV10-3
AIREVGANYGYT
>NA|TRBV29-1
SVDGAGGLYEQF